This T cell receptor beta chain was sequenced for a study of blood T cell repertoires in COVID-19. Across the whole study: Both acute and convalescent COVID-19 samples were obtained from the United States, Italy and Spain.

Under the authors' procedure: Amplification of reference gene primers was used by the study to estimate nucleated cell counts. Clones were read by immunoSEQ multiplex PCR, and TCRdb kept only the in-frame ones, dropping some. That table is the source of V, J and clone size, and D and trimming were worked out from the DNA. Altogether more than 95,000 clones are present, roughly 90% being singletons, with the ten largest covering about 1%. The CDR3 extends over 16 amino acids. CDR1 is LNHDA and CDR2 is SQIVND in the germline V gene (reference sequence). V shed 4 bases, J shed 4 bases, and the junction held 12 bases outside the gene matches.

V is TRBV19 and J is TRBJ1-2; the match to TRBD1 covers 7 bases. What was sequenced was peripheral blood. The receptor was isolated from a woman of 80 years or more with acute or convalescent COVID-19. The CDR3 sequence is CASSSPRNRGTYGYTF. CDR3 DNA: TGTGCCAGTAGTAGCCCTCGTAACAGGGGCACCTATGGCTACACCTTC.